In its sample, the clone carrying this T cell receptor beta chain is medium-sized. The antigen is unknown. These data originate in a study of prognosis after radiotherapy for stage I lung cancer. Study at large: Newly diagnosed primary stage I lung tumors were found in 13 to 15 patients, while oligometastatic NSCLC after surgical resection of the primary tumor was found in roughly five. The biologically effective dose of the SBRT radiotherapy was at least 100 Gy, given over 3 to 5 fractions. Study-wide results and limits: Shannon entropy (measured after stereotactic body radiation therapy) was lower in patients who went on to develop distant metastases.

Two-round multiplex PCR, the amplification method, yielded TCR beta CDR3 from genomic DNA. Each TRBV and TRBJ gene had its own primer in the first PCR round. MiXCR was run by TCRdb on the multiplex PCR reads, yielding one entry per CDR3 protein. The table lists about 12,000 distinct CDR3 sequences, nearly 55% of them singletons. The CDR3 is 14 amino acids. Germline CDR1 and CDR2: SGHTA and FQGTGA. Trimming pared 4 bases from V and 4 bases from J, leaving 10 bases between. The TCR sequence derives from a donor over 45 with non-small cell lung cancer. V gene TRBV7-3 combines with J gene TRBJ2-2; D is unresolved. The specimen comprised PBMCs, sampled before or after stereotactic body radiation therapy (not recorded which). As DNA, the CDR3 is TGTGCCAGCAGCTGGATGCAGGTCACCGGGGAGCTGTTTTTT. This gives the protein CASSWMQVTGELFF.